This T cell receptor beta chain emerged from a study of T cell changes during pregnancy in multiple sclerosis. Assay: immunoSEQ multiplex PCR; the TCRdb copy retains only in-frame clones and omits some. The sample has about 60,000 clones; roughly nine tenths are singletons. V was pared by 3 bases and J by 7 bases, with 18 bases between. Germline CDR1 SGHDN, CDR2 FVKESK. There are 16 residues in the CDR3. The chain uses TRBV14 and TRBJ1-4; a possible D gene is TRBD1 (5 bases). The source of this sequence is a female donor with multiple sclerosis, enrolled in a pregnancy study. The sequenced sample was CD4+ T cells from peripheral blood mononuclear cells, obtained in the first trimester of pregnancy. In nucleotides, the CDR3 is TGTGCCAGCAGCCACCGAGCAGGTGCAGGGATTGAAAAACTGTTTTTT. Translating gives CASSHRAGAGIEKLFF.